Listed below are T cell receptor beta chains from one sample, sequenced in a study of response to subunit inactivated influenza vaccine. A single record per CDR3 protein comes from TCRdb applying MiXCR to the RT-PCR reads. The sample includes roughly 760,000 distinct CDR3 sequences, approximately 21% seen only once; the top ten take 9.5% to 13%. The source was PBMCs from blood, collected 5 to 6 days after vaccination. All receptors come from a man in his forties or fifties who received an inactivated influenza vaccine. The CDR3 runs from the conserved cysteine through the conserved F or W. The order of the fields is CDR3 length, clone size, V gene, J gene, D gene, CDR3 DNA, CDR3 protein. The D gene is left open where the match is weak. Clone size appears in some rows only: once, few, many, or a class for an expanded clone.

CDR3 length: 13
clone size: NA
V gene: TRBV20-1
J gene: TRBJ1-5
D gene: NA
CDR3 DNA: TGCAGTGCCGGACCCCCAGGGTCATTGACCCAGCATTTT
CDR3 protein: CSAGPPGSLTQHF

CDR3 length: 15
clone size: NA
V gene: TRBV28
J gene: TRBJ2-1
D gene: TRBD1
CDR3 DNA: TGTGCCAGCAGTCCGGCCGGACAGGGACACAATGAGCAGTTCTTC
CDR3 protein: CASSPAGQGHNEQFF

CDR3 length: 15
clone size: NA
V gene: TRBV7-2
J gene: TRBJ1-2
D gene: NA
CDR3 DNA: TGTGCCAGCAGCTTAGGGTTCAGAAACTCTTATGGCTACACCTTC
CDR3 protein: CASSLGFRNSYGYTF

CDR3 length: 12
clone size: NA
V gene: TRBV2
J gene: TRBJ1-2
D gene: NA
CDR3 DNA: TGTGCCAGCACCCAACAGGGCTATGGCTACACCTTC
CDR3 protein: CASTQQGYGYTF

CDR3 length: 15
clone size: NA
V gene: TRBV20-1
J gene: TRBJ2-5
D gene: TRBD2
CDR3 DNA: TGCAGTGCTCGGCAGCTAGCGGGGGGACGAGAGACCCAGTACTTC
CDR3 protein: CSARQLAGGRETQYF

CDR3 length: 15
clone size: NA
V gene: TRBV28
J gene: TRBJ2-1
D gene: TRBD2
CDR3 DNA: TGTGCCAGCAGTTTATCGGGGGGAAACCCTCAAGAGCAGTTCTTC
CDR3 protein: CASSLSGGNPQEQFF

CDR3 length: 14
clone size: NA
V gene: TRBV6-2/TRBV6-3
J gene: TRBJ1-2
D gene: NA
CDR3 DNA: TGTGCCAGCAGTTACGAGAGTATCAACTATGGCTACACCTTC
CDR3 protein: CASSYESINYGYTF

CDR3 length: 15
clone size: few
V gene: TRBV14
J gene: TRBJ2-1
D gene: NA
CDR3 DNA: TGTGCCAGCAGCCCAGCAAGGACTACATACAATGAGCAGTTCTTC
CDR3 protein: CASSPARTTYNEQFF

CDR3 length: 15
clone size: NA
V gene: TRBV12-3/TRBV12-4
J gene: TRBJ2-1
D gene: NA
CDR3 DNA: TGTGCCAGCAGTAACCGACTAGTGCCCTACAATGAGCAGTTCTTC
CDR3 protein: CASSNRLVPYNEQFF

CDR3 length: 13
clone size: NA
V gene: TRBV20-1
J gene: TRBJ2-1
D gene: NA
CDR3 DNA: TGCAGTGCTAGAGCCCCGAGGCTGCGGGACGGGATCTTC
CDR3 protein: CSARAPRLRDGIF

CDR3 length: 14
clone size: few
V gene: TRBV20-1
J gene: TRBJ2-1
D gene: NA
CDR3 DNA: TGCAGTGCCGCAAGTCGGGAAAAGGGTAATGAGCAGTTCTTC
CDR3 protein: CSAASREKGNEQFF

CDR3 length: 16
clone size: few
V gene: TRBV24-1
J gene: TRBJ2-3
D gene: TRBD2
CDR3 DNA: TGTGCCACCAGTGATTCTCCGGGACTAGGCACAGATACGCAGTATTTT
CDR3 protein: CATSDSPGLGTDTQYF

CDR3 length: 15
clone size: few
V gene: TRBV4-3
J gene: TRBJ2-1
D gene: TRBD1
CDR3 DNA: TGCGCCAGCAGCCAAGCCGACAGGGATCAGGATGAGCAGTTCTTC
CDR3 protein: CASSQADRDQDEQFF

CDR3 length: 14
clone size: few
V gene: TRBV28
J gene: TRBJ2-1
D gene: NA
CDR3 DNA: TGTGCCACCAGTCCTCCAGGCACCCACAATGAGCAGTTCTTC
CDR3 protein: CATSPPGTHNEQFF

CDR3 length: 15
clone size: few
V gene: TRBV7-9
J gene: TRBJ2-5
D gene: TRBD2
CDR3 DNA: TGTGCCAGCAGCATGACTAGCGGGAGGTCGGAGACCCAGTACTTC
CDR3 protein: CASSMTSGRSETQYF

CDR3 length: 11
clone size: NA
V gene: TRBV28
J gene: TRBJ1-4
D gene: NA
CDR3 DNA: TGTGCCAGCAGTTTAAGAGAAAAACTGTTTTTT
CDR3 protein: CASSLREKLFF

CDR3 length: 15
clone size: NA
V gene: TRBV6-5
J gene: TRBJ2-2
D gene: NA
CDR3 DNA: TGTGCCAGCAGTTACCGATTCTTAGGCAGCGGGGAGCTGTTTTTT
CDR3 protein: CASSYRFLGSGELFF

CDR3 length: 13
clone size: NA
V gene: TRBV12-3/TRBV12-4
J gene: TRBJ2-1
D gene: NA
CDR3 DNA: TGTGCCAGCAGGGGAGAGGGGTACAATGAGCAGTTCTTC
CDR3 protein: CASRGEGYNEQFF

CDR3 length: 13
clone size: many
V gene: TRBV12-3/TRBV12-4
J gene: TRBJ1-1
D gene: NA
CDR3 DNA: TGTGCCAGCAGTCTAAGCGTAAGCGGGGGACTCTTCTTT
CDR3 protein: CASSLSVSGGLFF

CDR3 length: 15
clone size: NA
V gene: TRBV11-2
J gene: TRBJ2-1
D gene: NA
CDR3 DNA: TGTGCCAGCAGCTTACGAACGGCTTCCTACAATGAGCAGTTCTTC
CDR3 protein: CASSLRTASYNEQFF

CDR3 length: 16
clone size: few
V gene: TRBV4-2
J gene: TRBJ2-4
D gene: TRBD2
CDR3 DNA: TGTGCCAGCAGCCAACCGGGACTACTAGCCAAAAACATTCAGTACTTC
CDR3 protein: CASSQPGLLAKNIQYF

CDR3 length: 15
clone size: NA
V gene: TRBV12-3/TRBV12-4
J gene: TRBJ2-3
D gene: TRBD1
CDR3 DNA: TGTGCCAGAACCCTGGCAGGGGGAAGCACAGATACGCAGTATTTT
CDR3 protein: CARTLAGGSTDTQYF

CDR3 length: 13
clone size: many
V gene: TRBV5-1
J gene: TRBJ1-1
D gene: NA
CDR3 DNA: TGCGCCAGCAGCTTGACAGGGCGGACTGAAGCTTTCTTT
CDR3 protein: CASSLTGRTEAFF

CDR3 length: 14
clone size: many
V gene: TRBV5-1
J gene: TRBJ2-1
D gene: NA
CDR3 DNA: TGCGCCAGCAGCCCTTCCTCGCTAAACAATGAGCAGTTCTTC
CDR3 protein: CASSPSSLNNEQFF

CDR3 length: 14
clone size: few
V gene: TRBV10-3
J gene: TRBJ2-1
D gene: NA
CDR3 DNA: TGTGCCATCAGTCGGGGACAAAATTACAATGAGCAGTTCTTC
CDR3 protein: CAISRGQNYNEQFF

CDR3 length: 15
clone size: NA
V gene: TRBV20-1
J gene: TRBJ2-7
D gene: TRBD2
CDR3 DNA: TGCAGTGCTAGATCGGGAAGTCTAGCGGGAGTCGAGCAGTACTTC
CDR3 protein: CSARSGSLAGVEQYF

CDR3 length: 16
clone size: few
V gene: TRBV20-1
J gene: TRBJ1-6
D gene: TRBD1
CDR3 DNA: TGCAGTGCTATACCGGTCGACAGGGGGGGAAGTTCACCCCTCCACTTT
CDR3 protein: CSAIPVDRGGSSPLHF

CDR3 length: 13
clone size: many
V gene: TRBV20-1
J gene: TRBJ2-3
D gene: NA
CDR3 DNA: TGCAGTGCCACCGCCAAGGGCACAGATACGCAGTATTTT
CDR3 protein: CSATAKGTDTQYF

CDR3 length: 14
clone size: NA
V gene: TRBV10-3
J gene: TRBJ2-5
D gene: NA
CDR3 DNA: TGTGCCATACATGATGGGGACCTCAGGGGGACCCAGTACTTC
CDR3 protein: CAIHDGDLRGTQYF

CDR3 length: 17
clone size: NA
V gene: TRBV15
J gene: TRBJ1-4
D gene: TRBD1
CDR3 DNA: TGTGCCACCAGCAGAGATTATGGACAGGGCCTTAATGAAAAACTGTTTTTT
CDR3 protein: CATSRDYGQGLNEKLFF

CDR3 length: 14
clone size: few
V gene: TRBV5-1
J gene: TRBJ2-5
D gene: NA
CDR3 DNA: TGCGCCAGCAGCTTGGACAGGGCCGAAGAGACCCAGTACTTC
CDR3 protein: CASSLDRAEETQYF

CDR3 length: 15
clone size: NA
V gene: TRBV4-3
J gene: TRBJ2-4
D gene: TRBD1
CDR3 DNA: TGCGCCAGCAGCCGAATGGACAGGGGTCTGGACATTCAGTACTTC
CDR3 protein: CASSRMDRGLDIQYF

CDR3 length: 14
clone size: NA
V gene: TRBV2
J gene: TRBJ2-5
D gene: TRBD1
CDR3 DNA: TGTGCCAGCAGTGGGGACAGGTACCAAGAGACCCAGTACTTC
CDR3 protein: CASSGDRYQETQYF

CDR3 length: 16
clone size: NA
V gene: TRBV7-3
J gene: TRBJ2-1
D gene: TRBD2
CDR3 DNA: TGTGCCAGCAGTTTAGCGGGAGGGCTGCTCTACAATGAGCAGTTCTTC
CDR3 protein: CASSLAGGLLYNEQFF

CDR3 length: 14
clone size: NA
V gene: TRBV6-5
J gene: TRBJ1-1
D gene: TRBD1
CDR3 DNA: TGTGCCAGCAGTACTCGACAGGGGGCGGTTGAAGCTTTCTTT
CDR3 protein: CASSTRQGAVEAFF

CDR3 length: 14
clone size: many
V gene: TRBV20-1
J gene: TRBJ2-5
D gene: TRBD2
CDR3 DNA: TGCAGTGCTAGTGGGGGGGTCTACTTAGAGACCCAGTACTTC
CDR3 protein: CSASGGVYLETQYF

CDR3 length: 16
clone size: few
V gene: TRBV5-6
J gene: TRBJ2-2
D gene: TRBD1
CDR3 DNA: TGTGCCAGCAGCTTGTCCGAGGGGGCGAGAACCGGGGAGCTGTTTTTT
CDR3 protein: CASSLSEGARTGELFF

CDR3 length: 18
clone size: NA
V gene: TRBV2
J gene: TRBJ2-6
D gene: TRBD1
CDR3 DNA: TGTGCCAGCAGGGCAACAGGGGCCCTACTCTCTGGGGCCAACGTCCTGACTTTC
CDR3 protein: CASRATGALLSGANVLTF

CDR3 length: 15
clone size: few
V gene: TRBV20-1
J gene: TRBJ2-3
D gene: TRBD2
CDR3 DNA: TGCAGTGCTAGAGCTCCGGGAGGCCACACAGATACGCAGTATTTT
CDR3 protein: CSARAPGGHTDTQYF

CDR3 length: 15
clone size: many
V gene: TRBV5-1
J gene: TRBJ2-4
D gene: NA
CDR3 DNA: TGCGCCAGCAGCTTGGGAGGGGCGAACAAAAACATTCAGTACTTC
CDR3 protein: CASSLGGANKNIQYF

CDR3 length: 15
clone size: few
V gene: TRBV25-1
J gene: TRBJ1-1
D gene: NA
CDR3 DNA: TGTGCCAGCAGATCGTCCAGACAGCTCGTCACTGAAGCTTTCTTT
CDR3 protein: CASRSSRQLVTEAFF